These 20 T cell receptor beta chains were all obtained from the same sample, sequenced in a study of blood T cell repertoires in COVID-19. Profiled with immunoSEQ multiplex PCR; TCRdb holds only in-frame clones, not every one. The sample records more than 110,000 clones, roughly 81% being singletons. Sequenced input: peripheral blood. Receptor source: a woman aged 45-65 years with active or convalescent COVID-19.

The V call is TRBV19, the J call TRBJ2-5, with D perhaps TRBD1 (6 bases). Looked up from germline, CDR1 is LNHDA and CDR2 is SQIVND (reference sequence). V was clipped by 10 bases and J by 2 bases, with 11 bases between them. The CDR3 is 12 amino acids. This chain's CDR3 is CATRQDQETQYF. CDR3 in DNA: TGTGCCACTCGACAGGATCAAGAGACCCAGTACTTC.

This clone appeared once. The chain recombines TRBV28 with TRBJ1-2; 7 nucleotides line up with TRBD1. CDR3 length: 16 residues. J lost 3 bases, V lost 6 bases, and 13 bases had no gene match. Germline loops: CDR1 MDHEN, CDR2 SYDVKM. The CDR3 nucleotides are TGTGCCAGCAGCTCGGACAGGAGGCTGACGGACTATGGCTACACCTTC. Translation: CASSSDRRLTDYGYTF.

V is TRBV6-1 and J is TRBJ1-4; a weak D match, TRBD1 (5 bases). Germline V lookup: CDR1 MNHNS, CDR2 SASEGT. CDR3 length equals 15 residues. Trimming left V 3 bases short and J 8 bases short, with 16 bases between. The CDR3 DNA is TGTGCCAGCAGTGAGGGCGGGACTTGGGACGAAAAACTGTTTTTT. Translated, it gives CASSEGGTWDEKLFF.

DNA of the CDR3: TGTGCCAGTAGTCAAATCCAGGGGACTGGAAACACCATATATTTT. Translated, it gives CASSQIQGTGNTIYF. V is TRBV19 and J is TRBJ1-3; perhaps TRBD1 as D (6 bases). Germline V lookup: CDR1 LNHDA, CDR2 SQIVND (reference sequence). Trimming left V 5 bases short and J 2 bases short, with 13 bases between. The CDR3 contains 15 residues.

The genes are TRBV9 and TRBJ1-2; TRBD1 aligns across 8 bases. The germline CDR1 and CDR2 sequences are SGDLS and YYNGEE. Trimming took 3 bases from V and 5 from J; bases not matched to a gene: 6. The CDR3 runs 14 residues. This chain's CDR3 is CASSANTGGYGYTF. CDR3 DNA: TGTGCCAGCAGCGCCAACACAGGGGGGTATGGCTACACCTTC.

The rearrangement joins TRBV4-2 to TRBJ2-2; D not certain. The CDR3 runs to 15 residues. CDR1 is LGHNA, CDR2 YNFKEQ, per germline. V was pared by 3 bases and J by 1 base, with 9 bases between. The CDR3 DNA is TGTGCCAGCAGCCAGACTGAAGTGAACACCGGGGAGCTGTTTTTT. Translation: CASSQTEVNTGELFF.

The gene calls are TRBV7-9 and TRBJ2-3, with 7 bases fitting TRBD1. CDR3 length: 13 residues. The junction had 1 base not matched to a gene; V was cut back by 3 bases and J by 4 bases. CDR1 and CDR2 (germline): SEHNR, FQNEAQ (reference sequence). The CDR3 nucleotides read TGTGCCAGCAGCTTCCAGGGGGCAGATACGCAGTATTTT. Amino acid sequence: CASSFQGADTQYF.

The chain has TRBV28 and TRBJ1-3; unclear D gene. CDR1 is MDHEN and CDR2 is SYDVKM in the germline V gene. This CDR3 comprises 15 residues. Deletions cut 6 bases from V and 0 bases from J, with 12 bases between. CDR3 sequence: CASSLQTYSGNTIYF. The CDR3 region has the DNA TGTGCCAGCAGCCTTCAGACTTACTCTGGAAACACCATATATTTT.

The rearrangement links TRBV3-1 (or the pseudogene TRBV3-2) to TRBJ1-1; no clear D. The CDR3 has 15 amino acids. The ends were cut back, 6 bases at V and 2 bases at J, with 16 bases in the middle. CDR1 and CDR2 from the germline V gene are LGHDT and YNNKEL (reference sequence). CDR3 sequence: CASRNTNRGNTEAFF. DNA for the CDR3: TGTGCCAGCAGGAACACAAACCGGGGAAACACTGAAGCTTTCTTT.

The chain recombines TRBV18 with TRBJ1-3; 7 bases are shared with TRBD1. This CDR3 has 19 amino acids. Germline V gives CDR1 KGHSH, CDR2 LQKENI. Losses at the gene ends were 3 bases for V and 0 bases for J; bases not matched to a gene: 14. The CDR3 sequence: CASSPVTGSGPSSGNTIYF. The CDR3, as DNA: TGTGCCAGCTCACCTGTGACAGGGTCGGGGCCCAGCTCTGGAAACACCATATATTTT.

The chain couples TRBV2 to TRBJ2-3; 8 bases align to TRBD1. The V segment lost 6 bases and the J segment 2 bases; nucleotides outside the gene matches: 7. Germline V gives CDR1 SNHLY, CDR2 FYNNEI. The CDR3 is 15 residues long. This CDR3 reads CASSRQGINTDTQYF. In DNA, the CDR3 is TGTGCCAGCAGCCGACAGGGGATAAACACAGATACGCAGTATTTT.

The J gene is TRBJ2-1, the V gene TRBV5-4, with a possible D match to TRBD2 (5 bases). The germline V gene encodes CDR1 SGHNT and CDR2 YYREEE (reference sequence). CDR3 length equals 14 residues. The V end lost 4 bases, the J end lost 4 bases, and 12 bases lay between the germline ends. The CDR3 spells CASSLQLAYNEQFF. CDR3 bases: TGTGCCAGCAGCCTTCAGCTAGCATACAATGAGCAGTTCTTC.

The chain has TRBV29-1 and TRBJ2-3; 8 bases are a match to TRBD2. The germline gives CDR1 SQVTM, CDR2 ANQGSEA. Trimming cost V 1 base and J 3 bases; bases outside gene matches: 12. There are 17 residues in the CDR3. CDR3 coding DNA: TGCAGCGTTGAAGGTACGACCACTAGCGGAGGAACAGATACGCAGTATTTT. The encoded protein is CSVEGTTTSGGTDTQYF.

This chain connects TRBV3-1 (or the pseudogene TRBV3-2) to TRBJ1-2, with 10 bases lining up with TRBD1. Germline V gene lookup returns CDR1 LGHDT and CDR2 YNNKEL (reference sequence). With 3 bases clipped from V and 11 bases from J, the junction kept 18 bases outside the gene matches. The CDR3 is 17 residues long. The CDR3 nucleotides read TGTGCCAGCAGCCAGGGCCTGGGACAGGGGCGCCTATTTAGATACACCTTC. It is translated as CASSQGLGQGRLFRYTF.

The V call is TRBV29-1, the J call TRBJ2-1; 10 bases are shared with TRBD1. In germline, CDR1 is SQVTM, CDR2 ANQGSEA. J lost 7 bases, V lost 3 bases, and 9 bases had no gene match. The CDR3 has 15 residues. The CDR3 DNA reads as TGCAGCGTTGAGGGTGGGACAGGGGATTGGAATGAGCAGTTCTTC. It translates to CSVEGGTGDWNEQFF.

The J gene is TRBJ2-7, the V gene TRBV7-9, with D unclear. This CDR3 comprises 12 residues. CDR1 is SEHNR and CDR2 is FQNEAQ in the germline V gene (reference sequence). Trimming removed 0 bases at V and 3 bases at J, with 3 bases between. CDR3 region: CASSLAYYEQYF. DNA for the CDR3: TGTGCCAGCAGCTTAGCCTACTACGAGCAGTACTTC. Complete variable domain (other parts from reference TRBV7-9 and TRBJ2-7): DTGVSQNPRHKITKRGQNVTFRCDPISEHNRLYWYRQTLGQGPEFLTYFQNEAQLEKSRLLSDRFSAERPKGSFSTLEIQRTEQGDSAMYLCASSLAYYEQYFGPGTRLTVT.

V and J are TRBV7-6 and TRBJ1-6, with D possibly matching TRBD1 (5 bases). Germline assignment: CDR1 SGHVS and CDR2 FNYEAQ. Between the trimmed V and J ends, which lost 6 bases and 6 bases, there was a span of 12 bases. This CDR3 contains 14 residues. This chain's CDR3 is CASSTRGGNSPLHF. The CDR3 DNA reads as TGTGCCAGCAGTACCCGCGGGGGTAATTCACCCCTCCACTTT.

J is TRBJ1-2 and V is TRBV19; D is undetermined. This CDR3 spans 15 amino acids. Per the germline V gene, CDR1 is LNHDA and CDR2 is SQIVND (reference sequence). V lost 3 bases, J lost 0 bases, and 11 bases lay in between. The CDR3 bases are TGTGCCAGTAGTATTAGCCCAGCAGCTAACTATGGCTACACCTTC. Protein: CASSISPAANYGYTF.

The rearrangement joins TRBV29-1 to TRBJ2-5, with D possibly TRBD1 on 6 matching bases. Germline V lookup: CDR1 SQVTM, CDR2 ANQGSEA. The V gene lost 5 bases and the J gene lost 2 bases, with 6 bases spanning the gap. The CDR3 sequence is 11 residues long. The CDR3 loop reads CSVQGQETQYF. The CDR3 nucleotides read TGCAGCGTTCAGGGGCAAGAGACCCAGTACTTC.

The chain combines TRBV5-5 with TRBJ1-1; D is possibly TRBD1 (6 bases). V lost 2 bases to trimming and J lost 4 bases, with 12 bases between them. The CDR3 is 14 residues long. The germline CDR1 and CDR2 sequences are SGHKS and YYEKEE (reference sequence). CDR3 bases: TGTGCCAGCAGCTTTCAGGTCAGGGGCACTGAAGCTTTCTTT. This sequence encodes CASSFQVRGTEAFF.